Presented here are 29 T cell receptor beta chains from one specimen sequenced in a study of T cell responses to AZD1222 COVID-19 vaccine. Assay: immunoSEQ multiplex PCR; the TCRdb copy retains only in-frame clones and omits some. The sample carries more than 60,000 clones, approximately 90% recorded once. This sample comprised peripheral blood, obtained on day 0 of AZD1222 vaccination. The receptors were gathered from an adult in good health.

The rearrangement links TRBV7-9 to TRBJ2-1, with TRBD1 identical over 8 bases. The CDR3 is 14 residues long. V was clipped by 5 bases and J by 5 bases; unmatched bases: 5. In germline, CDR1 is SEHNR, CDR2 FQNEAQ (reference sequence). CDR3: CASSLQGADNEQFF. In nucleotides, the CDR3 is TGTGCCAGCAGCCTTCAGGGGGCGGACAATGAGCAGTTCTTC.

This chain connects TRBV7-8 to TRBJ2-1; D ambiguous. Trimming took 1 base from V and 8 from J, leaving 15 bases between them. CDR1 is SGHVS and CDR2 is FQNEAQ in the germline V gene. The length of the CDR3 is 15 residues. The CDR3 region has the DNA TGTGCCAGCAGCTTAGACGGGCCTATCTCATATGAGCAGTTCTTC. Protein: CASSLDGPISYEQFF. Full variable domain (rest looked up from reference TRBV7-8 and TRBJ2-1): GAGVSQSPRYKVAKRGQDVALRCDPISGHVSLFWYQQALGQGPEFLTYFQNEAQLDKSGLPSDRFFAERPEGSVSTLKIQRTQQEDSAVYLCASSLDGPISYEQFFGPGTRLTVL.

The chain couples TRBV5-4 to TRBJ2-5, with D possibly being TRBD1 (6 bases). This CDR3 region has 15 residues. V was trimmed by 1 base and J by 4 bases, leaving 14 bases between them. Looked up from germline, CDR1 is SGHNT and CDR2 is YYREEE (reference sequence). In nucleotides, the CDR3 is TGTGCCAGCAGCTTGCGAGGCGAAGGGGGAGAGACCCAGTACTTC. It yields the protein CASSLRGEGGETQYF.

This rearrangement joins TRBV5-6 to TRBJ2-3, with 12 positions matching TRBD2. The CDR3 length is 17 residues. Losses at the gene ends were 0 bases for V and 9 bases for J; bases not matched to a gene: 11. From germline, CDR1 is SGHDT and CDR2 YYEEEE. The CDR3 spells CASSLVGLAGGIDTQYF. The CDR3, as DNA: TGTGCCAGCAGCTTGGTCGGGCTAGCGGGAGGGATAGACACGCAGTATTTT.

This CDR3 reads CASSPQGRVGEQYF. The CDR3 DNA is TGTGCCAGCTCACCACAGGGAAGGGTGGGAGAGCAGTACTTC. The chain couples TRBV18 to TRBJ2-7; D is undetermined. Germline lookup yields CDR1 KGHSH and CDR2 LQKENI. The CDR3 totals 14 residues. V lost 1 base and J lost 7, with 14 bases in between. Combining the CDR3 with reference TRBV18 and TRBJ2-7 gives the whole variable domain NAGVMQNPRHLVRRRGQEARLRCSPMKGHSHVYWYRQLPEEGLKFMVYLQKENIIDESGMPKERFSAEFPKEGPSILRIQQVVRGDSAAYFCASSPQGRVGEQYFGPGTRLTVT.

The chain couples TRBV18 to TRBJ1-6; 8 bases match TRBD1. The CDR3 is made up of 17 amino acids. Per germline, CDR1 KGHSH and CDR2 LQKENI. The J segment lost 8 bases and the V segment lost 3 bases, leaving 12 bases of the junction unmatched. The CDR3: CASSPGQGGAGDSPLHF. CDR3 DNA: TGTGCCAGCTCACCCGGACAGGGAGGGGCGGGGGATTCACCCCTCCACTTT.

The J gene is TRBJ1-1, the V gene TRBV21-1. TRBV21-1 is described as a pseudogene. The CDR3 extends over 14 amino acids. CDR3 protein: CASSKTGRDTEAFF. CDR3 in DNA: TGTGCCAGCAGCAAGACAGGGAGGGACACTGAAGCTTTCTTT.

The V and J genes are TRBV14 and TRBJ2-1; 11 positions match TRBD2. The V and J ends lost 0 bases and 3 bases, in that order; junction bases with no gene match: 4. Germline-derived CDR1 and CDR2 are SGHDN and FVKESK. The length of the CDR3 is 17 residues. CDR3 sequence reads: CASSQEGLAGFYNEQFF. The CDR3 bases are TGTGCCAGCAGCCAAGAAGGACTAGCGGGCTTCTACAATGAGCAGTTCTTC.

The CDR3 nucleotides are TGTGCCAGCAGTGGGTCGCCAGAAGAGACCCAGTACTTC. It is translated as CASSGSPEETQYF. This rearrangement joins TRBV25-1 to TRBJ2-5; no reliable D call. This CDR3 is 13 amino acids long. Germline lookup yields CDR1 MGHDK and CDR2 SYGVNS. Between the trimmed V and J ends, which lost 4 bases and 3 bases, there was a span of 9 bases.

This clone was found once. CDR3 DNA: TGCGCCAGCAGCTTGAATCCCCAGGGAGAAAACACCATATATTTT. Its protein product is CASSLNPQGENTIYF. The V and J genes are TRBV5-1 and TRBJ1-3, with D possibly TRBD1 on 5 matching bases. CDR1 and CDR2 from the germline V gene are SGHRS and YFSETQ. The CDR3 spans 15 residues. V was cut by 1 base and J by 6 bases, with 14 bases left in between.

This chain connects TRBV19 to TRBJ2-1, with 7 positions matching TRBD2. V gave up 6 bases and J gave up 7 bases; unmatched junction bases: 9. The CDR3 is 14 amino acids. Germline values: CDR1 LNHDA, CDR2 SQIVND (reference sequence). The CDR3 nucleotides read TGTGCCAGTAGACGGGAGGTTTTACAAAATGAGCAGTTCTTC. This sequence encodes CASRREVLQNEQFF. The whole variable domain, filled in from reference TRBV19 and TRBJ2-1, reads DGGITQSPKYLFRKEGQNVTLSCEQNLNHDAMYWYRQDPGQGLRLIYYSQIVNDFQKGDIAEGYSVSREKKESFPLTVTSAQKNPTAFYLCASRREVLQNEQFFGPGTRLTVL.

The gene calls are TRBV20-1 and TRBJ2-4; 9 nucleotides align to TRBD2. The CDR3 totals 17 residues. Unmatched junction bases numbered 9, after V lost 3 bases and J lost 0 bases. Germline CDR1 reads DFQATT; CDR2 reads SNEGSKA (reference sequence). CDR3 sequence reads: CSASAAGGLVAKNIQYF. DNA for the CDR3: TGCAGTGCTAGTGCAGCGGGAGGTCTGGTAGCCAAAAACATTCAGTACTTC.

The V call is TRBV11-2, the J call TRBJ1-6; D is uncertain. Germline CDR1 and CDR2: SGHAT and FQNNGV. Trimming removed 6 bases from V and 9 bases from J, with 15 bases in between. The CDR3 is 14 amino acids. The CDR3 loop reads CASSLRGLGSPLHF. In nucleotides, the CDR3 is TGTGCCAGCAGTCTGAGAGGGCTTGGTTCACCCCTCCACTTT. Looking up the rest from reference TRBV11-2 and TRBJ1-6 gives the full variable domain: EAGVAQSPRYKIIEKRQSVAFWCNPISGHATLYWYQQILGQGPKLLIQFQNNGVVDDSQLPKDRFSAERLKGVDSTLKIQPAKLEDSAVYLCASSLRGLGSPLHFGNGTRLTVT.

This sequence joins TRBV25-1 and TRBJ1-1; D call uncertain. Trimming pared 4 bases from V and 5 bases from J, leaving 14 bases between. Per germline, CDR1 MGHDK and CDR2 SYGVNS. The CDR3 has 14 amino acids. The CDR3 coding sequence is TGTGCCAGCAGTGTGTGGGGAGGAGGTACTGAAGCTTTCTTT. Translation gives CASSVWGGGTEAFF.

The chain employs TRBV2 and TRBJ2-5; 10 nucleotides agree with TRBD2. CDR3 size: 14 residues. V lost 3 bases, J lost 4 bases, and 2 bases stayed unmatched. Germline CDR1 SNHLY, CDR2 FYNNEI. The DNA of the CDR3 is TGTGCCAGCAGTGAGGCTAGCGGGGGAGAGACCCAGTACTTC. It yields the protein CASSEASGGETQYF.

This clone has only one observation. The chain uses TRBV5-1 and TRBJ2-1; possibly TRBD2 for D (6 bases). Between the trimmed V and J ends, which lost 1 base and 7 bases, there was a span of 12 bases. CDR1 is SGHRS, CDR2 YFSETQ, per germline. CDR3 size: 14 residues. As DNA, the CDR3 is TGCGCCAGCAGCTTGAGAGCGGAGGGGAATGAGCAGTTCTTC. The encoded protein is CASSLRAEGNEQFF.

V usage is TRBV2 and J usage is TRBJ1-6; D is unclear. CDR3 length: 15 amino acids. Germline CDR1 is SNHLY and CDR2 is FYNNEI. V dropped 4 bases and J dropped 0 bases, with 7 bases sitting between them. The CDR3 loop is CASSGPSSYNSPLHF. The CDR3 nucleotides are TGTGCCAGCAGTGGTCCCAGCTCCTATAATTCACCCCTCCACTTT.

V gene TRBV3-1 (or the pseudogene TRBV3-2) combines with J gene TRBJ2-5; 7 positions match TRBD1. The length of the CDR3 is 14 residues. V was clipped by 5 bases and J by 5 bases; unmatched bases: 8. Looked up from germline, CDR1 is LGHDT and CDR2 is YNNKEL (reference sequence). The CDR3 region is CASSYNRGGETQYF. The CDR3 DNA is TGTGCCAGCAGCTACAACAGGGGCGGGGAGACCCAGTACTTC.

The chain has TRBV6-2 or TRBV6-3 and TRBJ2-3; D might be TRBD1 (6 bases). The CDR3 has 15 amino acids. Trimming took 0 bases from V and 0 from J, leaving 7 bases between them. CDR1 is MNHEY and CDR2 is SVGEGT in the germline V gene. CDR3: CASSYSGQSTDTQYF. As DNA, the CDR3 is TGTGCCAGCAGTTACTCAGGACAGAGCACAGATACGCAGTATTTT.

The DNA of the CDR3 is TGTGCCAGCTCTACCAGAAGCCCGACAGTGAACACTGAAGCTTTCTTT. Its protein is CASSTRSPTVNTEAFF. The chain recombines TRBV18 with TRBJ1-1, with TRBD1 as a possible D gene (5 bases). The germline V gene has CDR1 KGHSH and CDR2 LQKENI. There are 16 residues in the CDR3. With 6 bases removed from V and 0 bases from J, the gap between germline ends came to 17 bases.

V gene TRBV10-1 combines with J gene TRBJ2-7; 9 nucleotides align to TRBD1. J lost 3 bases, V lost 2 bases, and 5 bases had no gene match. CDR3 length equals 15 residues. Germline V CDR1 and CDR2: WNHNN, SYGVQD (reference sequence). This CDR3 is CASSEGTGNYYEQYF. The CDR3 DNA sequence: TGCGCCAGCAGTGAGGGGACAGGGAATTACTACGAGCAGTACTTC.

This chain joins TRBV5-1 and TRBJ1-4; 7 nucleotides line up with TRBD1. Looked up from germline, CDR1 is SGHRS and CDR2 is YFSETQ. There are 14 residues in the CDR3. V dropped 4 bases and J dropped 3; count of bases not matched to a gene: 3. The CDR3 sequence: CASSVQGANEKLFF. The CDR3 DNA reads TGCGCCAGCAGCGTTCAGGGGGCTAATGAAAAACTGTTTTTT.

The V call is TRBV23-1, the J call TRBJ1-1, with no clear D. TRBV23-1 is sorted into the ORF group, with uncertain function. V gave up 6 bases and J gave up 6 bases, with 20 bases separating them. The CDR3 is 15 amino acids. The CDR3, as DNA: TGCGCCAGCAGACGTTGCAGCAAAGTGAGCCCTGAAGCTTTCTTT. As protein: CASRRCSKVSPEAFF.

V is TRBV12-3 or TRBV12-4 and J is TRBJ2-4; D gene unclear. V was cut by 6 bases and J by 6 bases, with 12 bases left in between. The CDR3 is made up of 13 amino acids. CDR3 residues: CASSPDGRNIQYF. Written as DNA, the CDR3 is TGTGCCAGCAGCCCCGATGGTAGAAACATTCAGTACTTC.

With regard to this clone: Other nucleotide sequences from this sample produce the same CDR3. The chain is built from TRBV19 and TRBJ2-7; D gene ambiguous. Germline V lookup: CDR1 LNHDA, CDR2 SQIVND (reference sequence). Trimming took 4 bases from V and 0 from J, leaving 1 base between them. The length of the CDR3 is 11 residues. CDR3 region: CASSNSYEQYF. CDR3 coding DNA: TGTGCCAGTAGTAACTCCTACGAGCAGTACTTC.

The chain carries TRBV7-9 and TRBJ2-2; 7 bases fit TRBD2. Looked up from germline, CDR1 is SEHNR and CDR2 is FQNEAQ (reference sequence). V trimming: 11 bases; J trimming: 6 bases; junction bases outside the gene matches: 12. CDR3 length: 14 residues. CDR3 sequence reads: CAFARGGYAGELFF. In DNA form, the CDR3 reads TGTGCCTTCGCTAGGGGAGGGTACGCCGGGGAGCTGTTTTTT.

The J gene is TRBJ1-3, the V gene TRBV7-8; 7 bases map to TRBD1. In germline, CDR1 is SGHVS, CDR2 FQNEAQ. CDR3 length: 17 amino acids. J lost 3 bases, V lost 6 bases, and 14 bases had no gene match. CDR3 DNA sequence: TGTGCCAGCAGTTCAGGGGGGGAGAGGCGAGGTGGAAACACCATATATTTT. Translated, it gives CASSSGGERRGGNTIYF.

The rearrangement joins TRBV7-9 to TRBJ2-4, with no clear D. The V gene's germline CDR1 is SEHNR and CDR2 FQNEAQ (reference sequence). V was cut by 0 bases and J by 0 bases, with 6 bases left in between. CDR3 size: 15 residues. The CDR3 here is CASSLAKPAKNIQYF. In DNA form, the CDR3 reads TGTGCCAGCAGCTTAGCAAAGCCAGCCAAAAACATTCAGTACTTC.

This clone has just one count. This rearrangement joins TRBV11-2 to TRBJ1-2, with D perhaps TRBD1 (6 bases). The germline V and J ends were trimmed by 5 bases and 6 bases, with 16 bases remaining between them. This CDR3 is 14 amino acids long. The germline V gene encodes CDR1 SGHAT and CDR2 FQNNGV. CDR3 sequence: CASSPGNRVDGYTF. CDR3 nucleotides: TGTGCCAGCAGCCCAGGTAACAGGGTCGATGGCTACACCTTC.